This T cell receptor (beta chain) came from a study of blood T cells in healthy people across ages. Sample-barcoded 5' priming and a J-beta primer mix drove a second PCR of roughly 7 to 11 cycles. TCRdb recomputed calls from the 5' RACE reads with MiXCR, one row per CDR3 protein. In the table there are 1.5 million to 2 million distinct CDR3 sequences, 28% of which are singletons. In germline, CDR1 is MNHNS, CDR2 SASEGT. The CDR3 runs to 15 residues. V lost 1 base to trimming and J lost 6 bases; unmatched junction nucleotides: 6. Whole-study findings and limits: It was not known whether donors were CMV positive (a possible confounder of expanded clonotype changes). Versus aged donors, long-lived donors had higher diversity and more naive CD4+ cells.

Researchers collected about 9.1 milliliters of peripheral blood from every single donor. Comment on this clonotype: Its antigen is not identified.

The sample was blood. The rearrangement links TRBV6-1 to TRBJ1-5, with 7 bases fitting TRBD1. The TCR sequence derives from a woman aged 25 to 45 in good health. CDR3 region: CASSEVGQSTQPQHF. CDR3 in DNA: TGTGCCAGCAGTGAAGTGGGACAGTCCACTCAGCCCCAGCATTTT.